This T cell receptor beta chain was sequenced during a study of early T cells in non-severe SARS-CoV-2 infection. Across the whole study: Bulk RNA isolated from unsorted whole blood underwent sequencing; chains were not paired.

Overall study results and limits: VDJdb matches were skewed toward anti-spike CD8 T cell responses.

This clonotype was counted a few times. Its antigen is not known. Germline CDR1 and CDR2: SGHVS and FNYEAQ. Trimming cost V 5 bases and J 0 bases; bases outside gene matches: 4. The CDR3 is made up of 15 amino acids. The TCR library protocol was used to attach unique molecular identifiers. These identifiers were attached to individual cDNA molecules. Via MiXCR, TCRdb re-called the 5' RACE reads, giving one row per CDR3 protein. This table holds approximately 56,000 distinct CDR3 sequences, 11% found once. What was sequenced was whole blood. V and J are TRBV7-6 and TRBJ1-3, with TRBD1 identical over 7 bases. The origin of this receptor is an adult who was a healthcare worker with PCR-confirmed SARS-CoV-2 infection or an uninfected control (not recorded which). The CDR3 loop is CASSVGTASGNTIYF. For the CDR3, the DNA is TGTGCCAGCAGCGTTGGGACAGCCTCTGGAAACACCATATATTTT.